The source of this T cell receptor (beta chain) is a study of CD8 T cells in ankylosing spondylitis. This clonotype was seen a handful of times. TCRdb fed the 5' RACE reads into MiXCR, producing one record per CDR3 protein. The table lists about 360,000 distinct CDR3 sequences, 20% of them singletons, with approximately 14% in the top ten. Germline CDR1 DFQATT, CDR2 SNEGSKA (reference sequence). CDR3 size: 11 residues. Trimming took off 5 bases at V and 6 bases at J, with 7 bases between the two ends. The origin of this receptor is a male donor with ankylosing spondylitis or in good health (not recorded which). The chain links TRBV20-1 to TRBJ2-2; D uncertain. The sample consisted of blood, either unsorted or a sorted T cell fraction (not recorded which). The DNA of the CDR3 is TGCAGTGCTCCTGTTTCCGGGGAGCTGTTTTTT. It translates to CSAPVSGELFF.